One sample yielded the 25 T cell receptor beta chains listed below, sequenced in a study of monozygotic twins with inflammatory bowel disease. From the 5' RACE reads, TCRdb lists one entry per CDR3 protein and no DNA. Its listing shows approximately 150,000 distinct CDR3 sequences. Sequencing was carried out using blood. The receptors come from a human donor with ulcerative colitis or Crohn's disease, or a healthy co-twin of an affected twin (not recorded which).

This chain connects TRBV7-9 to TRBJ1-2; TCRdb reports TRBD1, a call that lacks DNA to check it against. Germline-derived CDR1 and CDR2 are SEHNR and FQNEAQ (reference sequence). The CDR3 has 17 amino acids. The CDR3 region is CASSLALQGANNYGYTF. Looking up the rest from reference TRBV7-9 and TRBJ1-2 gives the full variable domain: DTGVSQNPRHKITKRGQNVTFRCDPISEHNRLYWYRQTLGQGPEFLTYFQNEAQLEKSRLLSDRFSAERPKGSFSTLEIQRTEQGDSAMYLCASSLALQGANNYGYTFGSGTRLTVV.

This sequence joins TRBV20-1 and TRBJ2-7; TCRdb returns TRBD1, unconfirmable since there is no DNA. The CDR3 length is 16 residues. CDR1 is DFQATT, CDR2 SNEGSKA, per germline (reference sequence). CDR3 in amino acids: CSARDAGQGVNYEQYF.

This sequence joins TRBV7-2 and TRBJ2-1; with no DNA, the TCRdb D assignment of TRBD1 cannot be verified. Germline CDR1 reads SGHTA; CDR2 reads FQGNSA. The CDR3 totals 17 residues. This chain's CDR3 is CASSLVRAGTGGGEQFF.

The CDR3 sequence: CASRVQGPNTEAFF. The rearrangement links TRBV6-1 to TRBJ1-1; the D call of TRBD1 rests on TCRdb alone, since no DNA is present to check it. Germline CDR1 reads MNHNS; CDR2 reads SASEGT. The CDR3 has 14 residues.

The chain combines TRBV4-1 with TRBJ2-7; TCRdb picks TRBD2, but there is no DNA to check that call. CDR1 and CDR2 from the germline V gene are MGHRA and YSYEKL. CDR3 length: 16 amino acids. CDR3 loop: CASSQEPGRSGIWQYF.

This sequence joins TRBV18 and TRBJ1-4. CDR3 length: 12 amino acids. From germline, CDR1 is KGHSH and CDR2 LQKENI. CDR3: CASSPYQGLLFF. Full variable domain (missing parts from reference TRBV18 and TRBJ1-4): NAGVMQNPRHLVRRRGQEARLRCSPMKGHSHVYWYRQLPEEGLKFMVYLQKENIIDESGMPKERFSAEFPKEGPSILRIQQVVRGDSAAYFCASSPYQGLLFFGSGTQLSVL.

V is TRBV29-1 and J is TRBJ2-1; TCRdb indicates TRBD1, and absent DNA this call remains unverified. The CDR3 is 16 residues long. CDR1 SQVTM and CDR2 ANQGSEA come from the germline V gene. The CDR3 loop reads CSVKRIGGGTGNEQFF.

The chain has TRBV5-1 and TRBJ2-7; lacking DNA, the TRBD1 call made by TCRdb goes unchecked. Germline V gene sequence: CDR1 SGHRS, CDR2 YFSETQ. The CDR3 length is 15 residues. The chain's CDR3 is CASSLWSGGVYEQYF.

The chain joins TRBV5-1 to TRBJ2-1; TCRdb's D gene call, TRBD1, goes unchecked for lack of DNA. The germline V gene has CDR1 SGHRS and CDR2 YFSETQ. This CDR3 has 17 amino acids. The CDR3 loop is CASSLGSGADSYNEQFF.

V gene TRBV20-1 combines with J gene TRBJ1-5; TCRdb selects TRBD1, and the lack of DNA leaves this call unchecked. Germline V lookup: CDR1 DFQATT, CDR2 SNEGSKA (reference sequence). This CDR3 spans 19 amino acids. CDR3: CSARARVGQGLYSNQPQHF.

The genes are TRBV5-1 and TRBJ2-7; as DNA is missing, the TRBD1 call by TCRdb cannot be tested. Germline V lookup: CDR1 SGHRS, CDR2 YFSETQ. This CDR3 has 13 residues. CDR3 in amino acids: CASKWTGANEQYF.

The V gene is TRBV4-2, the J gene TRBJ2-1; with no DNA, the TCRdb D assignment of TRBD1 cannot be verified. Germline V CDR1 and CDR2: LGHNA, YNFKEQ. The CDR3 is 15 amino acids. The CDR3 protein is CASSAPGQEDWEQFF.

This CDR3 reads CASSLVILMNTEAFF. The chain joins TRBV7-2 to TRBJ1-1. Germline V gene sequence: CDR1 SGHTA, CDR2 FQGNSA. There are 15 residues in the CDR3.

The chain links TRBV20-1 to TRBJ1-5. The germline V gene encodes CDR1 DFQATT and CDR2 SNEGSKA (reference sequence). The CDR3 length is 13 residues. The CDR3 protein is CSASQGGDQPQHF.

The V call is TRBV27, the J call TRBJ2-3; TCRdb's assignment of TRBD1 cannot be checked, as there is no DNA. This CDR3 comprises 14 residues. Germline CDR1 reads MNHEY; CDR2 reads SMNVEV (reference sequence). CDR3 amino acids: CASSLDGGTDTQYF.

V and J are TRBV7-6 and TRBJ2-3; TCRdb proposes TRBD1, but this gene call is untestable without DNA. The CDR3 is made up of 16 amino acids. Looked up from germline, CDR1 is SGHVS and CDR2 is FNYEAQ. The CDR3 sequence is CASSRGTPYYTDTQYF.

The rearrangement joins TRBV6-5 to TRBJ1-6; TCRdb returns TRBD1, unconfirmable since there is no DNA. This CDR3 region has 15 residues. Germline V lookup: CDR1 MNHEY, CDR2 SVGAGI. The CDR3 region is CASSYSIGGDSPLHF.

The rearrangement links TRBV5-1 to TRBJ2-2; lacking DNA, the TRBD2 call made by TCRdb goes unchecked. The CDR3 contains 15 residues. Germline CDR1 and CDR2: SGHRS and YFSETQ. This CDR3 is CASRKGAEIDGELFF.

The gene calls are TRBV6-5 and TRBJ1-2. The CDR3 sequence is 17 residues long. Looked up from germline, CDR1 is MNHEY and CDR2 is SVGAGI. CDR3 sequence reads: CASSYSRWADHNYGYTF.

The CDR3: CASSLGSRYEQYF. The J gene is TRBJ2-7, the V gene TRBV5-6. Germline CDR1 reads SGHDT; CDR2 reads YYEEEE. The CDR3 runs to 13 residues. The entire variable domain, with the rest obtained from reference TRBV5-6 and TRBJ2-7, is as follows: DAGVTQSPTHLIKTRGQQVTLRCSPKSGHDTVSWYQQALGQGPQFIFQYYEEEERQRGNFPDRFSGHQFPNYSSELNVNALLLGDSALYLCASSLGSRYEQYFGPGTRLTVT.

This chain uses TRBV3-1 with TRBJ2-7; the TCRdb D gene call, TRBD1, has no DNA to confirm it. The CDR3 loop spans 16 amino acids. In germline, CDR1 is LGHDT, CDR2 YNNKEL (reference sequence). The CDR3 protein is CASSHSNRGPSYEQYF.

The V gene is TRBV7-2, the J gene TRBJ2-7. The CDR3 totals 15 residues. CDR1 is SGHTA, CDR2 FQGNSA, per germline. CDR3 residues: CASSLVSVLVYEQYF.

The chain uses TRBV14 and TRBJ2-5; the D gene TCRdb calls, TRBD1, cannot be checked with no DNA. The CDR3 is 14 residues long. Germline V CDR1 and CDR2: SGHDN, FVKESK. This chain's CDR3 is CASSQGDTPETQYF.

J is TRBJ1-6 and V is TRBV7-8; TCRdb picks TRBD1, but there is no DNA to check that call. The CDR3 has 13 amino acids. Germline V CDR1 and CDR2: SGHVS, FQNEAQ. The CDR3 region is CASSFTPLGLLHF.

This chain uses TRBV27 with TRBJ2-6. Germline CDR1 reads MNHEY; CDR2 reads SMNVEV (reference sequence). The CDR3 sequence is 13 residues long. This chain's CDR3 is CASSISGANVLTF. Complete variable domain (other parts from reference TRBV27 and TRBJ2-6): EAQVTQNPRYLITVTGKKLTVTCSQNMNHEYMSWYRQDPGLGLRQIYYSMNVEVTDKGDVPEGYKVSRKEKRNFPLILESPSPNQTSLYFCASSISGANVLTFGAGSRLTVL.